Presented here are 5 T cell receptor beta chains from one specimen sequenced in a study of control samples from healthy donors and cancer patients. The method was immunoSEQ multiplex PCR; TCRdb's version includes in-frame clones alone and lacks a portion of them. The sample has 100,000 to 150,000 clones; 85% to 95% are singletons. Sequenced sample: PBMCs. These TCRs come from a man at least 80 years old with head and neck cancer.

This chain links TRBV6-5 with TRBJ1-5; 12 nucleotides align to TRBD1. CDR3 length: 16 residues. Germline assignment: CDR1 MNHEY and CDR2 SVGAGI. Trimming at V came to 4 bases and at J to 4 bases, leaving 5 bases not matched to a gene. This chain's CDR3 is CASSSGQGAQNQPQHF. CDR3 bases: TGTGCCAGCAGTTCGGGACAGGGGGCGCAGAATCAGCCCCAGCATTTT.

In this sample, this clone turned up once. V and J are TRBV18 and TRBJ1-2; maybe TRBD1 (5 bases). CDR1 and CDR2 (germline): KGHSH, LQKENI. This CDR3 has 15 residues. V lost 6 bases to trimming and J lost 1 base, with 15 bases between them. As DNA, the CDR3 is TGTGCCAGCTCCCCGGTGGGGGACCTTAACTATGGCTACACCTTC. Its translation: CASSPVGDLNYGYTF.

This clone was detected once. This chain links TRBV30 with TRBJ1-6; no clear D. This CDR3 is 17 amino acids long. The V and J ends lost 5 bases and 6 bases respectively, with 23 bases between them. Germline assignment: CDR1 GTSNPN and CDR2 SVGIG (reference sequence). The CDR3 loop is CAWGSRFSAGGNSPLHF. The CDR3 coding sequence is TGTGCCTGGGGAAGTCGGTTTTCGGCTGGAGGTAATTCACCCCTCCACTTT.

The chain is built from TRBV19 and TRBJ1-4, with D uncertain. Looked up from germline, CDR1 is LNHDA and CDR2 is SQIVND (reference sequence). Trimming pared 6 bases from V and 8 bases from J, leaving 19 bases between. The CDR3 runs 15 residues. The CDR3 DNA reads TGTGCCAGTAGCCCTGCCCGGGATAGAAGGGAAAAACTGTTTTTT. Translated: CASSPARDRREKLFF.

The V and J genes are TRBV6-5 and TRBJ1-1; D not certain. Germline CDR1 MNHEY, CDR2 SVGAGI. V lost 4 bases, J lost 3 bases, and 18 bases lay in between. The CDR3 runs to 16 residues. Here the CDR3 reads CASSSSGGSGDTEAFF. In DNA, the CDR3 is TGTGCCAGCAGTTCAAGCGGCGGCAGTGGGGACACTGAAGCTTTCTTT.